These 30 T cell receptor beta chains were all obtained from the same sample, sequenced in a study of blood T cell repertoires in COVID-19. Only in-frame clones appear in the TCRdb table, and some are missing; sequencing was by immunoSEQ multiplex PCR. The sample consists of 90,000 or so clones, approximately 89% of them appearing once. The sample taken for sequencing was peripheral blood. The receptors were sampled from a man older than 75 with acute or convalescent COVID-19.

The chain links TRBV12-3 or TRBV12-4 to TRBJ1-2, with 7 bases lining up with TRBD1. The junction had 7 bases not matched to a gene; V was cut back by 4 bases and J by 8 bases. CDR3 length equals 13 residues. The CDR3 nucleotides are TGTGCCAGCAGTTCCGATAAGGGGGCGGGCTACACCTTC. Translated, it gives CASSSDKGAGYTF.

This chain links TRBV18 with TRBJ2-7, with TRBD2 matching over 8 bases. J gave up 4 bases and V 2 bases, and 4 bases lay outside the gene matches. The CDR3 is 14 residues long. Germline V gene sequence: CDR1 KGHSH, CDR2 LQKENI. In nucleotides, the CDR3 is TGTGCCAGCTCACCAAGCGGGGGCCCTTACGAGCAGTACTTC. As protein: CASSPSGGPYEQYF.

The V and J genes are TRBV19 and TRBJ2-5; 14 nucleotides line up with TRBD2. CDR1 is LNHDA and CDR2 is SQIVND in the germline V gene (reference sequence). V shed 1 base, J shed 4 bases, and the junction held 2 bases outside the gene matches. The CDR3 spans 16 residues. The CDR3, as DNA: TGTGCCAGTAGTATAGGACTAGCGGGGGGGCGAGAGACCCAGTACTTC. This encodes CASSIGLAGGRETQYF.

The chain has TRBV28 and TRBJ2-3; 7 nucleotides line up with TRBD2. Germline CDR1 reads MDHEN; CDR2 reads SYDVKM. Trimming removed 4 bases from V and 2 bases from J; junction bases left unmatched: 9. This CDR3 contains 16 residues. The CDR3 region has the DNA TGTGCCAGCAGTTGGGGGGGTCGACGGAACACAGATACGCAGTATTTT. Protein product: CASSWGGRRNTDTQYF.

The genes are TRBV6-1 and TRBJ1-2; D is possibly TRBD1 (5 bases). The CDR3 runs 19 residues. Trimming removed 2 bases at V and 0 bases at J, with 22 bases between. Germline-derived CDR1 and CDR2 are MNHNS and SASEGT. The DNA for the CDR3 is TGTGCCAGCAGTGAATATTCCAAGCGCGGTGACAGATCTAACTATGGCTACACCTTC. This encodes CASSEYSKRGDRSNYGYTF.

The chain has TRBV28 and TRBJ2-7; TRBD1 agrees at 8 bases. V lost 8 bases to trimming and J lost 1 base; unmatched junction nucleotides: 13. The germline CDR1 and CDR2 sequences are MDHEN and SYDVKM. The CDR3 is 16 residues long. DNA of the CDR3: TGTGCCAGCGGCCTAACGGGGGACAGGATGTCCTACGAGCAGTACTTC. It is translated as CASGLTGDRMSYEQYF.

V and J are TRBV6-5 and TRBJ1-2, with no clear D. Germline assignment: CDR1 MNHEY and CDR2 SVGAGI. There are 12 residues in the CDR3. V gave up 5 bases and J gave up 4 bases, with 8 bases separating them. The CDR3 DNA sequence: TGTGCCAGCAGTCCCGGGAGCTATGGCTACACCTTC. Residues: CASSPGSYGYTF.

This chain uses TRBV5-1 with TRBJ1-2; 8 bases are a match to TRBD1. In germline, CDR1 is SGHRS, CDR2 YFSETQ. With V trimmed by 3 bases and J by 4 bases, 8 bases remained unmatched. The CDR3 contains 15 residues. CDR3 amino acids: CASSWGGGQGYGYTF. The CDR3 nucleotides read TGCGCCAGCAGCTGGGGTGGCGGACAGGGCTATGGCTACACCTTC.

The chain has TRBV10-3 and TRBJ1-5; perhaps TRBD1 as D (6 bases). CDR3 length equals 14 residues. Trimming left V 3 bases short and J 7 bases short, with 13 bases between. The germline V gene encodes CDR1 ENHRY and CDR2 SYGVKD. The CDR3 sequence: CAISDGDTGQPQHF. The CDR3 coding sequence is TGTGCCATCAGTGATGGGGACACAGGCCAGCCCCAGCATTTT.

This CDR3 reads CASSLVLADEQYF. CDR3 nucleotide sequence: TGTGCCAGCAGCTTGGTGCTAGCGGATGAGCAGTACTTC. J is TRBJ2-7 and V is TRBV5-4; 7 bases are shared with TRBD2. Trimming cost V 0 bases and J 7 bases; bases outside gene matches: 4. This CDR3 comprises 13 residues. Germline V CDR1 and CDR2: SGHNT, YYREEE (reference sequence). The entire variable domain, with the rest obtained from reference TRBV5-4 and TRBJ2-7, is as follows: ETGVTQSPTHLIKTRGQQVTLRCSSQSGHNTVSWYQQALGQGPQFIFQYYREEENGRGNFPPRFSGLQFPNYSSELNVNALELDDSALYLCASSLVLADEQYFGPGTRLTVT.

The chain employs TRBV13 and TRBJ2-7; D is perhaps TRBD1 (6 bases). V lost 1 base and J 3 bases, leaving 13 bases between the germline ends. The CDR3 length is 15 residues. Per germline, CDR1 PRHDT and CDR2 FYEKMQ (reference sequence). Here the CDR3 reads CASSLVGAGVYEQYF. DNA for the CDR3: TGTGCCAGCAGCTTAGTCGGCGCAGGGGTCTACGAGCAGTACTTC. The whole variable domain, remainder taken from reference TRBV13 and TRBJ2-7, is AAGVIQSPRHLIKEKRETATLKCYPIPRHDTVYWYQQGPGQDPQFLISFYEKMQSDKGSIPDRFSAQQFSDYHSELNMSSLELGDSALYFCASSLVGAGVYEQYFGPGTRLTVT.

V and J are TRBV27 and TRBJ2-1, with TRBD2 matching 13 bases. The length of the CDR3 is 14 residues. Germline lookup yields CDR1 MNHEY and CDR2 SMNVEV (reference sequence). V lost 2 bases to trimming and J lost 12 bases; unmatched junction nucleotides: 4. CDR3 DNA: TGTGCCAGCAGTTTAGGGACTAGCGGGGCCTGGCAGTTCTTC. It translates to CASSLGTSGAWQFF.

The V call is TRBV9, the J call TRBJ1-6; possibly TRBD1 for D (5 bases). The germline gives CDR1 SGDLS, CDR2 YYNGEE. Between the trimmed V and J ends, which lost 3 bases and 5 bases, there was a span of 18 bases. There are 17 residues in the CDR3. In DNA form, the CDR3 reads TGTGCCAGCAGCGACGACAGAGTCGGCTGGGATAATTCACCCCTCCACTTT. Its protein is CASSDDRVGWDNSPLHF.

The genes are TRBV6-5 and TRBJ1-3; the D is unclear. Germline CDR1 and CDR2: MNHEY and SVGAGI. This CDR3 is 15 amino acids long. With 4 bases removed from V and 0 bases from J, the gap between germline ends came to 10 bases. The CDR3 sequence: CASSSWEISGNTIYF. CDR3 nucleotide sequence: TGTGCCAGCAGTTCCTGGGAGATCTCTGGAAACACCATATATTTT.

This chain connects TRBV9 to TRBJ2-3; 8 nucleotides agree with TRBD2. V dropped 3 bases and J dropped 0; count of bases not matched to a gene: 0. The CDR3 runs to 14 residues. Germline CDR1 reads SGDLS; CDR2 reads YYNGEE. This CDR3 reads CASSASGSTDTQYF. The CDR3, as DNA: TGTGCCAGCAGCGCTAGCGGGAGCACAGATACGCAGTATTTT.

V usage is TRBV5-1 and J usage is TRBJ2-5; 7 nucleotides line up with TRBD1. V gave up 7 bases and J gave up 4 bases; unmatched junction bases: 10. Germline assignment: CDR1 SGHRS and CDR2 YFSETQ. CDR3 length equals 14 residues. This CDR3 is CASDRDRSRETQYF. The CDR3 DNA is TGCGCCAGCGACCGGGACAGAAGTCGAGAGACCCAGTACTTC.

CDR3 DNA sequence: TGTGCCAGCACCTCGGGTGGAACTAATGAAAAACTGTTTTTT. Translated: CASTSGGTNEKLFF. V and J are TRBV4-2 and TRBJ1-4; D not certain. From germline, CDR1 is LGHNA and CDR2 YNFKEQ. Trimming pared 7 bases from V and 1 base from J, leaving 10 bases between. CDR3 length: 14 amino acids.

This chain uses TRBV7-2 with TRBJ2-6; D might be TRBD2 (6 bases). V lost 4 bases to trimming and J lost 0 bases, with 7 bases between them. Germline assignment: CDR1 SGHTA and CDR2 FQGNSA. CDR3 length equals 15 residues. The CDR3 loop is CASSYGGSGANVLTF. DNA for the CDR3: TGTGCCAGCAGCTACGGGGGCTCTGGGGCCAACGTCCTGACTTTC.

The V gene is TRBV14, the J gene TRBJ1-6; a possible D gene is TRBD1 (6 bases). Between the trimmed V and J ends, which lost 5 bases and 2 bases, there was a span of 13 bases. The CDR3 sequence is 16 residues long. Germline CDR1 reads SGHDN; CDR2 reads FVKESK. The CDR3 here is CASSARTAPYNSPLHF. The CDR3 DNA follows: TGTGCCAGCAGCGCTCGGACAGCCCCCTATAATTCACCCCTCCACTTT.

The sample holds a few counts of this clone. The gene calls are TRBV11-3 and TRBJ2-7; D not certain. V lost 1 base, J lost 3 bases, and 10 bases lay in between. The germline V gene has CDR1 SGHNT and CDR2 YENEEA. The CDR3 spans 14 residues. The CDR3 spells CASSLGAENYEQYF. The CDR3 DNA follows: TGTGCCAGCAGCTTAGGAGCCGAAAACTACGAGCAGTACTTC.

The CDR3 DNA sequence: TGTGCCAGCAGCCAAGCCTTTACAGGGGGCCATGAGCAGTTCTTC. It yields the protein CASSQAFTGGHEQFF. The V call is TRBV3-1 (or the pseudogene TRBV3-2), the J call TRBJ2-1; 9 positions match TRBD1. CDR1 and CDR2 from the germline V gene are LGHDT and YNNKEL (reference sequence). The J segment lost 8 bases and the V segment lost 1 base, leaving 6 bases of the junction unmatched. The CDR3 extends over 15 amino acids.

CDR3 sequence: CASSAVPGQGEKLFF. CDR3 sequence (DNA): TGCGCCAGCAGCGCCGTTCCGGGACAGGGCGAAAAACTGTTTTTT. V usage is TRBV5-1 and J usage is TRBJ1-4; the match to TRBD1 covers 9 bases. The CDR3 loop spans 15 amino acids. Germline V gene lookup returns CDR1 SGHRS and CDR2 YFSETQ. The trim removed 4 bases at V and 8 bases at J, leaving 9 bases unmatched.

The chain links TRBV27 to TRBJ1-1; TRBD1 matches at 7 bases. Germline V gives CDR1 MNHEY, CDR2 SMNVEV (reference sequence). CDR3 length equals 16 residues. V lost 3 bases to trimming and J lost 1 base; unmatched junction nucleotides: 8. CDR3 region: CASSFRIGGRNTEAFF. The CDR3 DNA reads TGTGCCAGCAGTTTTAGGATAGGGGGCAGGAACACTGAAGCTTTCTTT.

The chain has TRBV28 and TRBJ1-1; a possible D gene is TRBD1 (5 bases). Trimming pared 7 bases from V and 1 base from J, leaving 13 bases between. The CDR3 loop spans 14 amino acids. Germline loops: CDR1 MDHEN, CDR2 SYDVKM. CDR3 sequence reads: CASTRGGKNTEAFF. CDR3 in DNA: TGTGCCAGCACAAGGGGAGGTAAGAACACTGAAGCTTTCTTT.

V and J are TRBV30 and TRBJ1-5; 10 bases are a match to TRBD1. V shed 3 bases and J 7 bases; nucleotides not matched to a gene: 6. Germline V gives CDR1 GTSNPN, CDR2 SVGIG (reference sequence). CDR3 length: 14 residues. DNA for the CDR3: TGTGCCTGGAGCCCGGGACAGGGGTTCCAGCCCCAGCATTTT. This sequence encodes CAWSPGQGFQPQHF.

The CDR3 protein is CASSATETYEQYF. In nucleotides, the CDR3 is TGTGCCAGCAGTGCTACAGAAACCTACGAGCAGTACTTC. The chain has TRBV2 and TRBJ2-7; D is uncertain. The CDR3 extends over 13 amino acids. Germline V CDR1 and CDR2: SNHLY, FYNNEI. Deletions cut 4 bases from V and 2 bases from J, with 9 bases between.

The CDR3 is CASRQTGTALYNEQFF. CDR3 DNA sequence: TGTGCCAGCAGACAGACCGGGACAGCCCTCTACAATGAGCAGTTCTTC. The chain is built from TRBV11-2 and TRBJ2-1; TRBD1 aligns across 7 bases. Germline V gene data show CDR1 as SGHAT and CDR2 as FQNNGV. The V gene end was trimmed by 6 bases and the J gene end by 3 bases; junction bases not matched to a gene: 11. The length of the CDR3 is 16 residues.

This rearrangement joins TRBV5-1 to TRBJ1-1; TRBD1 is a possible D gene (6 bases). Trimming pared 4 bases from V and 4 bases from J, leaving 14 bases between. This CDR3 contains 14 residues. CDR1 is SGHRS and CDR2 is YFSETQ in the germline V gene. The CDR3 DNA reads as TGCGCCAGCAGCCAACAGGGTGCGGGCACTGAAGCTTTCTTT. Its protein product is CASSQQGAGTEAFF. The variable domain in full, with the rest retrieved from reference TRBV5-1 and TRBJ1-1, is KAGVTQTPRYLIKTRGQQVTLSCSPISGHRSVSWYQQTPGQGLQFLFEYFSETQRNKGNFPGRFSGRQFSNSRSEMNVSTLELGDSALYLCASSQQGAGTEAFFGQGTRLTVV.

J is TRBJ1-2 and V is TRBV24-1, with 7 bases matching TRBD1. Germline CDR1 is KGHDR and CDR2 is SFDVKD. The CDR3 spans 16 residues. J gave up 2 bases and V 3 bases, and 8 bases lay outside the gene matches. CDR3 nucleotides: TGTGCCACCAGTGATAAAGGGGACAGCCTCAACTATGGCTACACCTTC. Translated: CATSDKGDSLNYGYTF.

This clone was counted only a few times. The CDR3 region is CASSLGQVSNQPQHF. The CDR3 DNA sequence: TGTGCCAGCAGCCTGGGACAGGTGAGCAATCAGCCCCAGCATTTT. The chain has TRBV2 and TRBJ1-5; 8 bases fit TRBD1. Germline assignment: CDR1 SNHLY and CDR2 FYNNEI. The CDR3 runs 15 residues. V lost 6 bases and J lost 1; bases outside the gene matches: 5.